A selection of T cell receptor beta chains follows, all from one sample in a study of T cells in Graves' hyperthyroidism and ophthalmopathy. TCRdb reprocessed the multiplex PCR reads via MiXCR and lists one record per CDR3 protein. The repertoire includes roughly 510,000 distinct CDR3 sequences, about 20% of them detected once, and about 25% sits in the top ten. Sequenced material: blood. Receptor source: a young man with Graves' hyperthyroidism. Both conserved end residues are part of each CDR3. D genes are given only for firm matches. Clone size is stated in some rows and not others, as once, few, many or a class when expanded.

>NA|many|TRBJ1-2|TRBV12-3/TRBV12-4
TGTGCCAGCAGCCCCGGAGTGGGCTACACCTTC
CASSPGVGYTF
>NA|many|TRBJ1-5|TRBV19
TGTGCCAGTAGTATAGACAAGGGTCGCAATCAGCCCCAGCATTTT
CASSIDKGRNQPQHF
>NA|many|TRBJ1-5|TRBV30
TGTGCCTGGAGTGTAATGGGGGATCAGCCCCAGCATTTT
CAWSVMGDQPQHF
>NA|many|TRBJ1-2|TRBV19
TGTGCCACTAGCGGGGGCGATGGCTACACCTTC
CATSGGDGYTF
>NA|NA|TRBJ1-1|TRBV12-3/TRBV12-4
TGTGCCAGCAGCTCCGGGACGGTAACTGAAGCTTTCTTT
CASSSGTVTEAFF
>TRBD1|NA|TRBJ1-6|TRBV20-1
TGCAGTGCTAGAAATCGACAGGGATTGTCACCCCTCCACTTT
CSARNRQGLSPLHF
>NA|many|TRBJ1-2|TRBV6-1
TGTGCCAGCAGTGACCCAGCCTGGGGCTACACCTTC
CASSDPAWGYTF
>TRBD2|many|TRBJ2-4|TRBV6-1
TGTGCCAGCAGTGAAGCAAACAGACTAGCCAAAAACATTAAGTACTTC
CASSEANRLAKNIKYF
>TRBD2|NA|TRBJ2-7|TRBV7-9
TGTGCCAGCAGCCCTATAGCGGGAGGATCGACGGGGCAGTACTTC
CASSPIAGGSTGQYF
>NA|NA|TRBJ1-3|TRBV30
TGTGCCTGGAGTACTGGGGCACCCGGAAACACCATATATTTT
CAWSTGAPGNTIYF
>NA|NA|TRBJ2-7|TRBV19
TGTGCCAGTAGACTTAGAGGGGGGGTCGGTTCCTACGAGCAGTACTTC
CASRLRGGVGSYEQYF
>TRBD1|many|TRBJ1-5|TRBV6-1
TGTGCCAGCAGAGCACGGGACAGGGGTTGGCCCCAGCATTTT
CASRARDRGWPQHF
>NA|many|TRBJ1-3|TRBV12-3/TRBV12-4
TGTGCCAGCAGTTACGGAATCTCTGGAAACACCATATATTTT
CASSYGISGNTIYF
>NA|NA|TRBJ2-3|TRBV6-5
TGTGCCAGCAGTAACCAGAGGGGAGATACGCAGTATTTT
CASSNQRGDTQYF
>NA|many|TRBJ1-1|TRBV2
TGTGCCAGCAGTGACCACAGGGCCCCTAAGGGGGAGCGCACTGAAGCTTTCTTT
CASSDHRAPKGERTEAFF
>NA|many|TRBJ2-5|TRBV27
TGTGCCAGCAGTTCTCGGCAGGACCTTGAGACCCAGTACTTC
CASSSRQDLETQYF
>NA|many|TRBJ1-5|TRBV12-3/TRBV12-4
TGTGCCAGCAGCCTCGGTGTCAGGGGTCAGCCCCAGCATTTT
CASSLGVRGQPQHF
>NA|NA|TRBJ1-5|TRBV25-1
TGTGCCAGCAGTGAATCTGACAGCGCAAGCAATCAGCCCCAGCATTTT
CASSESDSASNQPQHF
>NA|many|TRBJ2-7|TRBV2
TGTGCCAGCAGTGTGGCGTCGCACGAGCAGTACTTC
CASSVASHEQYF
>NA|many|TRBJ1-2|TRBV29-1
TGCAGCGTTGCTCCGGGCGGCTACACCTTC
CSVAPGGYTF
>NA|NA|TRBJ1-5|TRBV4-2
TGTGCCAGCAGCTCCTCCGGGAGCTTCAATCAGCCCCAGCATTTT
CASSSSGSFNQPQHF
>NA|few|TRBJ2-5|TRBV20-1
TGCAGTGCTAGAGAAGGGGGGGCCCAAGAGACCCAGTACTTC
CSAREGGAQETQYF
>TRBD1|NA|TRBJ2-2|TRBV29-1
TGCAGCGTGGGAGGACAGGGGACCGGGGAGCTGTTTTTT
CSVGGQGTGELFF
>NA|many|TRBJ1-3|TRBV12-3/TRBV12-4
TGTGCCAGCAGTTTTGATGGACGACACTCTGGAAACACCATATATTTT
CASSFDGRHSGNTIYF
>TRBD2|NA|TRBJ2-5|TRBV28
TGTGCCAGCAGTATCCGAGCGGGAGAGGAGACCCAGTACTTC
CASSIRAGEETQYF
>TRBD1|many|TRBJ2-5|TRBV7-2
TGTGCCAGCAGCTTACCCGACAGGGCCAGCAGGGCCCAGTACTTC
CASSLPDRASRAQYF
>NA|NA|TRBJ2-2|TRBV2
TGTGCCAGCAGTGAAGGGGACACTTTACCCGGGGAGCTGTTTTTT
CASSEGDTLPGELFF
>NA|NA|TRBJ1-1|TRBV20-1
TGCAGTGCCGCGCGGGGGTTCGACACTGAAGCTTTCTTT
CSAARGFDTEAFF
>TRBD2|NA|TRBJ2-3|TRBV28
TGTGCCAGCAGTTTCGGACTAGCAGGAGATACGCAGTATTTT
CASSFGLAGDTQYF
>NA|many|TRBJ1-1|TRBV19
TGTGCCAGTAGTAGCCGGGACACAATAGGGACTGAAGCTTTCTTT
CASSSRDTIGTEAFF
>TRBD2|NA|TRBJ2-5|TRBV25-1
TGTGCCAGCAGTGAATCCCTCCCCGGGGGGAGGTACCAAGAGACCCAGTACTTC
CASSESLPGGRYQETQYF
>TRBD2|many|TRBJ2-7|TRBV28
TGTGCCAGCAAGAGTCTAGCGGGTCTCTACGAGCAGTACTTC
CASKSLAGLYEQYF
>NA|NA|TRBJ2-2|TRBV7-2
TGTGCCAGCAGCTTAGACGGAGGTGGGGAGCTGTTTTTT
CASSLDGGGELFF
>TRBD1|NA|TRBJ2-2|TRBV2
TGTGCCAGCAGTGGAGGACAGGCCCCGAACACCGGGGAGCTGTTTTTT
CASSGGQAPNTGELFF
>TRBD1|many|TRBJ1-1|TRBV4-2
TGTGCCAGCAGCCAAGATGGGGACAGAGGAGTCACTGAAGCTTTCTTT
CASSQDGDRGVTEAFF
>TRBD2|many|TRBJ2-7|TRBV5-4
TGTGCCAGCAGCTTGGCCTTCGGACTAGCGGGGGGGAAGAGCTCCTACGAGCAGTACTTC
CASSLAFGLAGGKSSYEQYF
>NA|many|TRBJ1-2|TRBV7-8
TGTGCCAGCAGCTCCGACGGGCTCTATGGCTACACCTTC
CASSSDGLYGYTF
>NA|many|TRBJ2-2|TRBV5-1
TGCGCCACGACTTTAAGGGACTCTAGAACCGGGGAGCTGTTTTTT
CATTLRDSRTGELFF
>NA|many|TRBJ1-5|TRBV24-1
TGTGCCACCAGTGATTCTCCTAGGGGAATGGCCCTTTATAGCAATCAGCCCCAGCATTTT
CATSDSPRGMALYSNQPQHF
>TRBD1|many|TRBJ2-7|TRBV19
TGTGCCAGTAAACCGGGACAGCATCCGAACGAGCAGTACTTC
CASKPGQHPNEQYF
>NA|many|TRBJ1-1|TRBV20-1
TGCAGTGCTTTCCAGGGGTTGTCGGAGGCTTTCTTT
CSAFQGLSEAFF
>NA|many|TRBJ1-1|TRBV4-1
TGCGCCAGCAGCCAAGATATGATGGGATCTGAAGCTTTCTTT
CASSQDMMGSEAFF
>NA|many|TRBJ2-5|TRBV10-3
TGTGCCATCAGTGAGTCAATAGGGGGGCCGGAGACCCAGTACTTC
CAISESIGGPETQYF
>NA|many|TRBJ1-1|TRBV28
TGTGCCAGCAGTCAATGGGGGTTGGGCACTGAAGCTTTCTTT
CASSQWGLGTEAFF
>NA|NA|TRBJ2-7|TRBV20-1
TGCAGTGCTAGAAAAAGGTGGAGGGAGAGCACTACCTACGAGCAGTACTTC
CSARKRWRESTTYEQYF
>TRBD1|many|TRBJ2-7|TRBV12-3/TRBV12-4
TGTGCCAGCAGCAGGACAGGGGGAGGGGACGAGCAGTACTTC
CASSRTGGGDEQYF